This TCR beta chain was captured by sequencing in a study of CD8 T cells in ankylosing spondylitis. Quantitative 5'-RACE was performed with molecular barcodes, and it yielded the TCR beta libraries. TCRdb independently ran MiXCR on the 5' RACE reads; one entry per CDR3 protein. The sample carries fewer than 500,000 distinct CDR3 sequences, roughly a quarter recorded once. This clonotype was seen only a few times. What it binds is unknown. Study-wide points: For ankylosing spondylitis blood, a TCR beta motif of 7 to 9 highly homologous variants appeared characteristic. CD8+ by phenotype, disease-linked clones were relatively rare in peripheral blood. Reports say disease-linked clones showed up significantly more in matched ankylosing spondylitis synovial fluid.

The CDR3 extends over 17 amino acids. Per the germline V gene, CDR1 is LGHDT and CDR2 is YNNKEL (reference sequence). With 0 bases clipped from V and 3 bases from J, the junction kept 2 bases outside the gene matches. V is TRBV3-1 and J is TRBJ2-1; TRBD2 agrees at 13 bases. The sequenced sample consisted of blood, either unsorted or a sorted T cell fraction (not recorded which). The clonotype was recovered from a male donor with ankylosing spondylitis. For the CDR3, the DNA is TGTGCCAGCAGCCAAGATAGGACTAGCGGGAGCTACAATGAGCAGTTCTTC. Amino acids: CASSQDRTSGSYNEQFF.